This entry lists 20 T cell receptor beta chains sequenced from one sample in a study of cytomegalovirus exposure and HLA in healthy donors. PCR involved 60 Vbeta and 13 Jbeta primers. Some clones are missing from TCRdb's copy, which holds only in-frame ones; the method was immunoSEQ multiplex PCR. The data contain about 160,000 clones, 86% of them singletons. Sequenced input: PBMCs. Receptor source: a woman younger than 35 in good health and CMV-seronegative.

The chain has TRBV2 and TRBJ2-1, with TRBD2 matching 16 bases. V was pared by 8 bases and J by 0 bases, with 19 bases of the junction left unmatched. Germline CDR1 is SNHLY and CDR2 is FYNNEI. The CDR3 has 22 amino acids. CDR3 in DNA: TGTGCCAGCTCCGGGACAGGTGGGACTAGCGGGAGGGCCCAACCCTCCTACAATGAGCAGTTCTTC. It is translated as CASSGTGGTSGRAQPSYNEQFF.

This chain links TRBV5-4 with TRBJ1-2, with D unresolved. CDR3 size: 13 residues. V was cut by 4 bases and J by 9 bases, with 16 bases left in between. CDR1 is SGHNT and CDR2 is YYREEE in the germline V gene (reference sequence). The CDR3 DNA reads TGTGCCAGCAGCAGTACCGATACCGGTAGCTACACCTTC. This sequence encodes CASSSTDTGSYTF.

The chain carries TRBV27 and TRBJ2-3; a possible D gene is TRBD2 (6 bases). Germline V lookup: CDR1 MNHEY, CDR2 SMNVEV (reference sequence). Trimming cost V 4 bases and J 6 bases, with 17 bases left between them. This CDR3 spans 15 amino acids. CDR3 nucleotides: TGTGCCAGCAGTTCTCTACGGGAGAAGACGGATACGCAGTATTTT. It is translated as CASSSLREKTDTQYF.

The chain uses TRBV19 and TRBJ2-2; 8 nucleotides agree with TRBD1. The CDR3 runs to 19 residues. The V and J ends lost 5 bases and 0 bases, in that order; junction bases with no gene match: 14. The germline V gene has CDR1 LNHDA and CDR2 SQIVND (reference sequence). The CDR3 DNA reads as TGTGCCAGTAGTCGTACTAGGACAGGGACCGCCGCGAACACCGGGGAGCTGTTTTTT. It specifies CASSRTRTGTAANTGELFF.

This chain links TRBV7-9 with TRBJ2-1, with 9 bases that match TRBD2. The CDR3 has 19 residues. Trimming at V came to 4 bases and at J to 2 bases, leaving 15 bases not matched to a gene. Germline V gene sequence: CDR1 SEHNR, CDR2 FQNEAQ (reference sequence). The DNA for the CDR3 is TGTGCCAGCAGCTACGCTCGGGGGGCGCGGGGGGGTCCCTACAATGAGCAGTTCTTC. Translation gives CASSYARGARGGPYNEQFF.

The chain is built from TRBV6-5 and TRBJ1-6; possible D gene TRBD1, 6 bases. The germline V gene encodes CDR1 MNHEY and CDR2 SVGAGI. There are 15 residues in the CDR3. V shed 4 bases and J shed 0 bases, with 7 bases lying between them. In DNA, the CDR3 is TGTGCCAGCAGTTTGGACAGCTCCTATAATTCACCCCTCCACTTT. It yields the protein CASSLDSSYNSPLHF.

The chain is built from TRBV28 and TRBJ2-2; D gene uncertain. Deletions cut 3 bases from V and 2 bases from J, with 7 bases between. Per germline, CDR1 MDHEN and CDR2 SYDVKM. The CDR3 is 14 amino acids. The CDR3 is CASSFTANTGELFF. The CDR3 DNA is TGTGCCAGCAGTTTCACTGCAAACACCGGGGAGCTGTTTTTT.

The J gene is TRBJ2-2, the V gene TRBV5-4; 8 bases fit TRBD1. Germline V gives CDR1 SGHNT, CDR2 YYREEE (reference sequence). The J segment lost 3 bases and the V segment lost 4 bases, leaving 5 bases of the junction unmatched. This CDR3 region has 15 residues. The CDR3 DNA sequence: TGTGCCAGCAGCCATGGGACAGGAGACACCGGGGAGCTGTTTTTT. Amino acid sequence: CASSHGTGDTGELFF.

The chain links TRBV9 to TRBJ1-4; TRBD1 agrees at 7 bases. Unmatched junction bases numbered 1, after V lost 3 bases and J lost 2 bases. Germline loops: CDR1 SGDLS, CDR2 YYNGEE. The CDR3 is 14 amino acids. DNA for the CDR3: TGTGCCAGCAGCGCGACAGGGACTAATGAAAAACTGTTTTTT. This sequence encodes CASSATGTNEKLFF.

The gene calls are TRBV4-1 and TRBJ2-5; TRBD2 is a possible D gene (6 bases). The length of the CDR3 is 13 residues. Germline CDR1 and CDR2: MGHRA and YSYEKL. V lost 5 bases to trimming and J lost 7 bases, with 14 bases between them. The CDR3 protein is CASSAPLGGTQYF. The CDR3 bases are TGCGCCAGCAGCGCGCCACTCGGGGGGACCCAGTACTTC.

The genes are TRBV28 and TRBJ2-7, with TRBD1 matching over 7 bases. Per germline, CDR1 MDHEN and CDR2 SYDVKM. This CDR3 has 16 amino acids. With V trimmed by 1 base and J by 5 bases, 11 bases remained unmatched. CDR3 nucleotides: TGTGCCAGCAGTTTATCTCCGACAGGGAATACGAACGAGCAGTACTTC. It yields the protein CASSLSPTGNTNEQYF.

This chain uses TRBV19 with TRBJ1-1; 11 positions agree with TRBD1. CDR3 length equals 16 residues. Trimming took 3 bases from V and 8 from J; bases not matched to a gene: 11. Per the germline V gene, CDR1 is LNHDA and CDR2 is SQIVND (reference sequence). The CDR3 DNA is TGTGCCAGTAGTATCTACTCCTGGGACAGGGGGGAGGAAGCTTTCTTT. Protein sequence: CASSIYSWDRGEEAFF.

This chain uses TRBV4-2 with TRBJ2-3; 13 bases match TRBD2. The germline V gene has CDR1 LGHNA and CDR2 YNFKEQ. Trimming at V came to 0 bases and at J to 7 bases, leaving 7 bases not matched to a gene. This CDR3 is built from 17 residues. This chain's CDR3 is CASSQETSGGALNTQYF. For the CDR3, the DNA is TGTGCCAGCAGCCAAGAAACTAGCGGGGGGGCCCTTAATACGCAGTATTTT.

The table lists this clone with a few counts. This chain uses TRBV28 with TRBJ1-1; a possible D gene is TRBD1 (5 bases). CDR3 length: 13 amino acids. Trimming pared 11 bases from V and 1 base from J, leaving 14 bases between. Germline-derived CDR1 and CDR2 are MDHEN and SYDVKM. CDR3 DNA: TGTGCCGGATCCTTCCAGGGGAACACTGAAGCTTTCTTT. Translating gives CAGSFQGNTEAFF.

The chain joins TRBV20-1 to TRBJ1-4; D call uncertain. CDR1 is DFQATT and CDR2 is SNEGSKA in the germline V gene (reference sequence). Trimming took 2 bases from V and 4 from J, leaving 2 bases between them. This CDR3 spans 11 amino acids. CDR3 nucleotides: TGCAGTGCTAGACTTAATGAAAAACTGTTTTTT. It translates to CSARLNEKLFF.

The CDR3 bases are TGTGCTAGTGGTTTCTACAGGGGGTTTCGGGCAGATACGCAGTATTTT. Amino acid sequence: CASGFYRGFRADTQYF. This chain links TRBV12-5 with TRBJ2-3; 8 positions agree with TRBD1. The CDR3 spans 16 residues. With 3 bases clipped from V and 4 bases from J, the junction kept 9 bases outside the gene matches. Looked up from germline, CDR1 is LGHNT and CDR2 is FRNRAP.

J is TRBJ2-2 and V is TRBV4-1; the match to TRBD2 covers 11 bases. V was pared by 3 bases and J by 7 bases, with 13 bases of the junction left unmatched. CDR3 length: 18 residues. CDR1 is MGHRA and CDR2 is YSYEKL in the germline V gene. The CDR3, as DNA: TGCGCCAGCAGCCACCCGGGGATAGCGGGGGGGCCGGGCGGGGAGCTGTTTTTT. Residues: CASSHPGIAGGPGGELFF.

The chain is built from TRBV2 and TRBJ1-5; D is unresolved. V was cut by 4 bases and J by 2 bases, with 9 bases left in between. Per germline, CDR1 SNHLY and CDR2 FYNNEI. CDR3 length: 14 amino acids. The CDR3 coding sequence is TGTGCCAGCAGTGGTGGGAGGGGCAATCAGCCCCAGCATTTT. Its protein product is CASSGGRGNQPQHF.

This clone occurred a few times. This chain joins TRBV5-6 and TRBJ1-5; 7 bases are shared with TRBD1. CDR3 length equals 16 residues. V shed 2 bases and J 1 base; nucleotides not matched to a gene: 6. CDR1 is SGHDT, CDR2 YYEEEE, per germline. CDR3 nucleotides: TGTGCCAGCAGCTTTTGGGGACAGCCAAGCAATCAGCCCCAGCATTTT. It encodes CASSFWGQPSNQPQHF.

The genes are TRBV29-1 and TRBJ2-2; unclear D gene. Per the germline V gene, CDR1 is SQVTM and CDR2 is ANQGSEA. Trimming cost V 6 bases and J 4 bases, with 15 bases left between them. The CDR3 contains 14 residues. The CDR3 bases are TGCAGCGTCCTCTCCTTTCGCGGCACCGGGGAGCTGTTTTTT. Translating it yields CSVLSFRGTGELFF.